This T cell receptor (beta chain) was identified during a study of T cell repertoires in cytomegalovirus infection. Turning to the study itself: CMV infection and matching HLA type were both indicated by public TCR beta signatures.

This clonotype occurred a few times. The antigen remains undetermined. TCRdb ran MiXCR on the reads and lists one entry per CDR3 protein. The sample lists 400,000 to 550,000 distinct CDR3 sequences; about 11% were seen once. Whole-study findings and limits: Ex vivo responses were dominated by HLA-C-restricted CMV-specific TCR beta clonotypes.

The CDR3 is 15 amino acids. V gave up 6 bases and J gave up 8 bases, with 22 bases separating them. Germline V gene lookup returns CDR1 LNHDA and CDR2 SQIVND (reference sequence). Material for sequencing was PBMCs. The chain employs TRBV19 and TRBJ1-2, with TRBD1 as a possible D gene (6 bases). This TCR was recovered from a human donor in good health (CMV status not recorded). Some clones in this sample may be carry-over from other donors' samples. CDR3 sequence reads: CASRDGGAHGEGYTF. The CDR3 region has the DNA TGTGCCAGTAGAGATGGGGGGGCACATGGTGAGGGCTACACCTTC. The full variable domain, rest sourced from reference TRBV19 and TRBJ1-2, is DGGITQSPKYLFRKEGQNVTLSCEQNLNHDAMYWYRQDPGQGLRLIYYSQIVNDFQKGDIAEGYSVSREKKESFPLTVTSAQKNPTAFYLCASRDGGAHGEGYTFGSGTRLTVV.